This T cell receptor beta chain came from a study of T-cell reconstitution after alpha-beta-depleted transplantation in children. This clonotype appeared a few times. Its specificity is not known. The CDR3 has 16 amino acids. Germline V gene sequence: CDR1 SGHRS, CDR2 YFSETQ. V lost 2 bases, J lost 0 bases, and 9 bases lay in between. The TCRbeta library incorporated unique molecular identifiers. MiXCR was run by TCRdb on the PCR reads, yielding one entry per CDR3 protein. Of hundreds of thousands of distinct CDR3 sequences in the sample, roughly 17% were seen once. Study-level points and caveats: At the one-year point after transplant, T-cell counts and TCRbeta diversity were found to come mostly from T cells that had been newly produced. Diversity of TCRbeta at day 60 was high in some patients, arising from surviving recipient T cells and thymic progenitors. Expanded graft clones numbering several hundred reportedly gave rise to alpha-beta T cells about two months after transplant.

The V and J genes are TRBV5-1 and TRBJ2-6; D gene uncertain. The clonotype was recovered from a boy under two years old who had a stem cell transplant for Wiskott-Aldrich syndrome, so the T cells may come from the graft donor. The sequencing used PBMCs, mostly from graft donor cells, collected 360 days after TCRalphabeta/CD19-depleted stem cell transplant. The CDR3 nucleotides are TGCGCCAGCAGCTTCGGCAGGCCCTCTGGGGCCAACGTCCTGACTTTC. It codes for CASSFGRPSGANVLTF.